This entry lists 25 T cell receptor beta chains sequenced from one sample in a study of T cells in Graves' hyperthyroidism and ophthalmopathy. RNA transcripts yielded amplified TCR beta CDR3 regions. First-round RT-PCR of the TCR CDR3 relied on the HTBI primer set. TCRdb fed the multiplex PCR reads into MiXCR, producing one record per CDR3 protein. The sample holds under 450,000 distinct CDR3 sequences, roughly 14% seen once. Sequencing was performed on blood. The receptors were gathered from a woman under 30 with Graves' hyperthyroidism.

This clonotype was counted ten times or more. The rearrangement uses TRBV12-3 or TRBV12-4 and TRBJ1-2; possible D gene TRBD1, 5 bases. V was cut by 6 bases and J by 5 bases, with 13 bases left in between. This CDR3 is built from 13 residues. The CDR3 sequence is CASRGTDSYGYTF. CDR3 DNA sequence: TGTGCCAGCAGGGGGACGGATTCGTATGGCTACACCTTC.

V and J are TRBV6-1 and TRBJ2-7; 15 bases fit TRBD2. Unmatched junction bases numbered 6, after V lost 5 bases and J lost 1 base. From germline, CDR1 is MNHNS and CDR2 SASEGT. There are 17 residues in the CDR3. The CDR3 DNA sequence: TGTGCCAGCAGTAAGGGACTAGCGGGGGGAGGTTCCTACGAGCAGTACTTC. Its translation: CASSKGLAGGGSYEQYF.

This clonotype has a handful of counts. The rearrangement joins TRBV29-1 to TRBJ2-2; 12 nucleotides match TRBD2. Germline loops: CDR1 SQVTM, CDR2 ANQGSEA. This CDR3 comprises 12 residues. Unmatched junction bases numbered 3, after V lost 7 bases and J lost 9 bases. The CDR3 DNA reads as TGCAGCGCCCGGACTAGCGGGAGGGAGCTGTTTTTT. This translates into CSARTSGRELFF.

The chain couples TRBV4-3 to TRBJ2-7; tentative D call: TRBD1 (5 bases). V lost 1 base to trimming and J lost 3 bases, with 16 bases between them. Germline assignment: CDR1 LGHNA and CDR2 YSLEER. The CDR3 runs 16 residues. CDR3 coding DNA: TGCGCCAGCAGCCAAGGAGTGGGGCAGGTTAGCTACGAGCAGTACTTC. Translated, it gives CASSQGVGQVSYEQYF.

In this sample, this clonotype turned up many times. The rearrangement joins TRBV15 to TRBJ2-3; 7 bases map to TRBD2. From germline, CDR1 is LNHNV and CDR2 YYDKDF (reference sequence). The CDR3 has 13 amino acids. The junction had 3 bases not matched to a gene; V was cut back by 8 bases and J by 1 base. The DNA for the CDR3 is TGTGCCACCGGCGGGGGAGGCACAGATACGCAGTATTTT. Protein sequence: CATGGGGTDTQYF.

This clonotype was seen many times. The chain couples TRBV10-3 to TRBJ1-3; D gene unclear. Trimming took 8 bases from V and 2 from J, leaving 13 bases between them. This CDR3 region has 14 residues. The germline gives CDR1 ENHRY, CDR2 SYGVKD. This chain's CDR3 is CAIGRWRTGNTIYF. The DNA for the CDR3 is TGTGCCATCGGGCGCTGGAGGACTGGAAACACCATATATTTT.

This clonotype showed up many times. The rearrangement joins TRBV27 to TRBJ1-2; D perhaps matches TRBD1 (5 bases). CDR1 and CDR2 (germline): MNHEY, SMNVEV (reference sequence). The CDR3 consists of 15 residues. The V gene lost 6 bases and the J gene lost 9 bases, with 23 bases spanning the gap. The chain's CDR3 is CASRPPGVTGARYTF. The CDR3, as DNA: TGTGCCAGCAGACCCCCGGGTGTTACAGGTGCGCGCTACACCTTC.

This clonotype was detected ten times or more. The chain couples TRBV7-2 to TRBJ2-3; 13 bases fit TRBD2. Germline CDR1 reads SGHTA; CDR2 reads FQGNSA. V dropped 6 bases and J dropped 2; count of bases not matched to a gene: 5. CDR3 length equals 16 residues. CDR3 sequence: CASRQGTSGVTDTQYF. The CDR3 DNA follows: TGTGCCAGCAGGCAAGGGACTAGCGGGGTCACAGATACGCAGTATTTT.

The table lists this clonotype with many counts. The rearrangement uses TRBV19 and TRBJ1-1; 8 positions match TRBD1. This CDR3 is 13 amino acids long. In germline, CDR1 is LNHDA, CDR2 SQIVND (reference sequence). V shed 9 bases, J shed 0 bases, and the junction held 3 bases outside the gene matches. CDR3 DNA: TGTGCCAGCCGGGACAGGTTGAACACTGAAGCTTTCTTT. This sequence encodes CASRDRLNTEAFF.

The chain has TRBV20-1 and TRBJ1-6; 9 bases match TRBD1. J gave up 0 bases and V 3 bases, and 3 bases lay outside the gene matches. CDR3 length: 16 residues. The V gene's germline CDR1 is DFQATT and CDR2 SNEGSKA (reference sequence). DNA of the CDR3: TGCAGTGCTAGGGGGACAGGGAGCTCCTATAATTCACCCCTCCACTTT. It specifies CSARGTGSSYNSPLHF.

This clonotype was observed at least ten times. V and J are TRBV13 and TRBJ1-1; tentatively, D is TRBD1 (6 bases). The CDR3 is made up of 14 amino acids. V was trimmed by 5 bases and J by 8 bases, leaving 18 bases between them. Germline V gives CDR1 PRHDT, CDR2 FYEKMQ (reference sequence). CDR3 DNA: TGTGCCAGCAGCAGACGAGGGGGATATCGGGAAGCTTTCTTT. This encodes CASSRRGGYREAFF.

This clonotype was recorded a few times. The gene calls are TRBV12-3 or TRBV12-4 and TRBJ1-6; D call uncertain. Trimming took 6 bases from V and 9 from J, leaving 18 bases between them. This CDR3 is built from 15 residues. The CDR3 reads CASSPHPLGSSPLHF. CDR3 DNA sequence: TGTGCCAGCAGCCCCCACCCCCTCGGGTCTTCACCCCTCCACTTT.

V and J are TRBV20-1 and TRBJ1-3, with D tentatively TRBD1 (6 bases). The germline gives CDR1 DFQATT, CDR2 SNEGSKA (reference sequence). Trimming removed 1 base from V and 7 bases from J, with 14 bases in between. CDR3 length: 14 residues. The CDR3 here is CSARGIGGRNTIYF. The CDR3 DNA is TGCAGTGCTAGAGGAATAGGGGGAAGGAACACCATATATTTT.

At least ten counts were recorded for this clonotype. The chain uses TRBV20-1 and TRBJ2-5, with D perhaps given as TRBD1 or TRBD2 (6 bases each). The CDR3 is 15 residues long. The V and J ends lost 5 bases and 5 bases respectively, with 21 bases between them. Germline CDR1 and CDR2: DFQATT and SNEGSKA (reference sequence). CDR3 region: CSARRSGGRSETQYF. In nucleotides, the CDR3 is TGCAGTGCTCGACGAAGTGGGGGGCGTTCGGAGACCCAGTACTTC.

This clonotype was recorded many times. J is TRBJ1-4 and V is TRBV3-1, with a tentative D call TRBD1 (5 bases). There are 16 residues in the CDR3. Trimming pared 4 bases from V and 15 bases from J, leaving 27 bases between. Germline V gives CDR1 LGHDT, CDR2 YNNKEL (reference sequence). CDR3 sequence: CASSPKNRYRPAVLFF. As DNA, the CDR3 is TGTGCCAGCAGCCCGAAAAACAGGTACCGTCCTGCGGTGTTGTTTTTT.

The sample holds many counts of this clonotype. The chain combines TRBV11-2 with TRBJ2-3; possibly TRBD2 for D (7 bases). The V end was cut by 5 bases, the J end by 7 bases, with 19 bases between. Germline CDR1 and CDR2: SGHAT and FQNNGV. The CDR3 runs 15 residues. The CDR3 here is CASSPQRGQRNTQYF. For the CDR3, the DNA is TGTGCCAGCAGCCCCCAGCGGGGACAACGGAATACGCAGTATTTT.

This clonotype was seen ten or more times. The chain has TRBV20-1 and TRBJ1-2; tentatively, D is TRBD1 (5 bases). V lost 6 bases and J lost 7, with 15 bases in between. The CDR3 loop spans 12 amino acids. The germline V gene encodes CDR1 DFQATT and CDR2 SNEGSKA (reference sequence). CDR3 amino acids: CSAPRGSAGYTF. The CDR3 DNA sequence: TGCAGTGCCCCGAGGGGATCCGCTGGCTACACCTTC.

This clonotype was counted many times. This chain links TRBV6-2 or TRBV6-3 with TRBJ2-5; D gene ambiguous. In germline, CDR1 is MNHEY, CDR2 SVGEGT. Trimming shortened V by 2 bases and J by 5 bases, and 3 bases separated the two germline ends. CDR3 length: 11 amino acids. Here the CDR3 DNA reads TGTGCCAGCAGTTACGTGGAGACCCAGTACTTC. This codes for CASSYVETQYF.

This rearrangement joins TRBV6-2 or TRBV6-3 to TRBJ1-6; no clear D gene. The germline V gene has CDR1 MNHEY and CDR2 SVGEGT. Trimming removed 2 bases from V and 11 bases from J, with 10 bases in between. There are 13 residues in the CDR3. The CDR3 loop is CASSYDTGTPLHF. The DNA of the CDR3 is TGTGCCAGCAGTTACGATACCGGAACACCCCTCCACTTT.

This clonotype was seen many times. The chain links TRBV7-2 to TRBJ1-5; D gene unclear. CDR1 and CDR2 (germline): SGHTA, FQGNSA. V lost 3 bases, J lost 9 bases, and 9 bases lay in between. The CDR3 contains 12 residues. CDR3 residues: CASSFTFWPQHF. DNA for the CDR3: TGTGCCAGCAGCTTCACCTTTTGGCCCCAGCATTTT.

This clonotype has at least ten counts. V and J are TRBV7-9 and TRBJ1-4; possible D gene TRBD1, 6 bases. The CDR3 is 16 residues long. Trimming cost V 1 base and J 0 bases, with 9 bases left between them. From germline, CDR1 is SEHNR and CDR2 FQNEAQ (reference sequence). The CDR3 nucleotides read TGTGCCAGCAGCTTAGTCGGGGGGCCAACTAATGAAAAACTGTTTTTT. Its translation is CASSLVGGPTNEKLFF.

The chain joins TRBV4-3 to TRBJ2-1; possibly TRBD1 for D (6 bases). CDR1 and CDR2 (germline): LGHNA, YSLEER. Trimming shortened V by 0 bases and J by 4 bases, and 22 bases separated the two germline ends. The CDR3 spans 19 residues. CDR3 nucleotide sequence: TGCGCCAGCAGCCAAGACATTTCTGGAGACAGGTATTGGTACAATGAGCAGTTCTTC. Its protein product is CASSQDISGDRYWYNEQFF.

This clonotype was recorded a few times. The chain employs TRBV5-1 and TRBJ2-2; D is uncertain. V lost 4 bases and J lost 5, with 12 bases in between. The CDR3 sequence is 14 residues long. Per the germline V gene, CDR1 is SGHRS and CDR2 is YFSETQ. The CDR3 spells CASSNQLQTGELFF. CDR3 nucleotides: TGCGCCAGCAGCAACCAATTACAAACCGGGGAGCTGTTTTTT.

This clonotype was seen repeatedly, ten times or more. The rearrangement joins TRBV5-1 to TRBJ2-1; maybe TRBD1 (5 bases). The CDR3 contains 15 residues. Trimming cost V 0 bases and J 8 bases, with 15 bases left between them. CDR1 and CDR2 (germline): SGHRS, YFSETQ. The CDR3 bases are TGCGCCAGCAGCTTGGGCTTTAGGGGAAGAGATGAGCAGTTCTTC. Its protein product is CASSLGFRGRDEQFF. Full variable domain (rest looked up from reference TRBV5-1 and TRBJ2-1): KAGVTQTPRYLIKTRGQQVTLSCSPISGHRSVSWYQQTPGQGLQFLFEYFSETQRNKGNFPGRFSGRQFSNSRSEMNVSTLELGDSALYLCASSLGFRGRDEQFFGPGTRLTVL.

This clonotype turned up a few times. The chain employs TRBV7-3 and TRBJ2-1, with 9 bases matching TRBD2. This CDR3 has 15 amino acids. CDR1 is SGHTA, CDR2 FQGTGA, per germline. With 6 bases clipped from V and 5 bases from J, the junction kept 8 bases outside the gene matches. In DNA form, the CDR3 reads TGTGCCAGCAGTCTAGCGGGACGATATAACAATGAGCAGTTCTTC. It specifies CASSLAGRYNNEQFF.